A single sample is the source of the 25 T cell receptor beta chains below, sequenced in a study of T cells in Graves' hyperthyroidism and ophthalmopathy. Amplified TCR beta CDR3 regions derived from RNA transcripts. With the HTBI primer set, the TCR CDR3 went through a first round of RT-PCR. TCRdb reprocessed the multiplex PCR reads with MiXCR, giving one entry per CDR3 protein. Of about 560,000 distinct CDR3 sequences detected, 16% appear once; the ten largest clones hold 15% to 20%. The sequenced sample was blood. These receptors all come from a woman younger than 30 with Graves' hyperthyroidism.

The V and J genes are TRBV7-9 and TRBJ1-2; D may be TRBD1 (6 bases). The CDR3 is 16 residues long. Germline V gene lookup returns CDR1 SEHNR and CDR2 FQNEAQ (reference sequence). The ends were cut back, 0 bases at V and 8 bases at J, with 19 bases in the middle. As DNA, the CDR3 is TGTGCCAGCAGCTTAGCGATCCAGGGGCCCCGGTACGGCTACACCTTC. Amino acids: CASSLAIQGPRYGYTF. Full variable domain (missing parts from reference TRBV7-9 and TRBJ1-2): DTGVSQNPRHKITKRGQNVTFRCDPISEHNRLYWYRQTLGQGPEFLTYFQNEAQLEKSRLLSDRFSAERPKGSFSTLEIQRTEQGDSAMYLCASSLAIQGPRYGYTFGSGTRLTVV.

This clonotype was detected a few times. The chain uses TRBV18 and TRBJ2-7; D perhaps matches TRBD2 (6 bases). The CDR3 extends over 13 amino acids. Germline values: CDR1 KGHSH, CDR2 LQKENI. Between the trimmed V and J ends, which lost 4 bases and 3 bases, there was a span of 10 bases. Here the CDR3 DNA reads TGTGCCAGCTCACAACGGGGGTTCTACGAGCAGTACTTC. This codes for CASSQRGFYEQYF.

This clonotype was recorded a few times. This chain's CDR3 is CASSVGQIEAFF. CDR3 coding DNA: TGTGCCAGCAGCGTCGGGCAGATCGAAGCTTTCTTT. This chain links TRBV5-4 with TRBJ1-1; D gene uncertain. Trimming removed 4 bases at V and 8 bases at J, with 12 bases between. The CDR3 extends over 12 amino acids. CDR1 and CDR2 (germline): SGHNT, YYREEE (reference sequence).

The rearrangement links TRBV14 to TRBJ2-3; D gene uncertain. The CDR3 covers 15 residues. Per the germline V gene, CDR1 is SGHDN and CDR2 is FVKESK. Between the trimmed V and J ends, which lost 3 bases and 6 bases, there was a span of 16 bases. CDR3 sequence: CASSQNYPFHDTQYF. CDR3 coding DNA: TGTGCCAGCAGCCAGAACTACCCTTTTCACGATACGCAGTATTTT.

This clonotype has at least ten counts. The CDR3 sequence: CASGRTVSGNTIYF. The CDR3, as DNA: TGTGCCAGCGGAAGGACGGTCTCTGGAAACACCATATATTTT. This sequence joins TRBV2 and TRBJ1-3; D is ambiguous. This CDR3 region has 14 residues. Trimming shortened V by 8 bases and J by 0 bases, and 11 bases separated the two germline ends. The germline V gene has CDR1 SNHLY and CDR2 FYNNEI.

This clonotype was counted ten times or more. J is TRBJ2-1 and V is TRBV29-1; 7 bases align to TRBD1. CDR1 and CDR2 (germline): SQVTM, ANQGSEA. V shed 1 base, J shed 4 bases, and the junction held 4 bases outside the gene matches. The CDR3 spans 14 residues. The DNA for the CDR3 is TGCAGCGTTGAAGTTGCAGGGGGTTACAATGAGCAGTTCTTC. Its translation is CSVEVAGGYNEQFF.

The rearrangement uses TRBV3-1 and TRBJ2-3; D uncertain. CDR3 length: 15 amino acids. V was cut by 1 base and J by 3 bases, with 11 bases left in between. CDR1 and CDR2 from the germline V gene are LGHDT and YNNKEL (reference sequence). The CDR3, as DNA: TGTGCCAGCAGCCAAGTGGGGATCTCTACAGATACGCAGTATTTT. Its translation is CASSQVGISTDTQYF.

This clonotype was picked up a small number of times. The V call is TRBV5-1, the J call TRBJ1-3; no definite D call. The CDR3 sequence is 14 residues long. The germline V gene encodes CDR1 SGHRS and CDR2 YFSETQ. Between the trimmed V and J ends, which lost 1 base and 0 bases, there was a span of 5 bases. As DNA, the CDR3 is TGCGCCAGCAGCTTGTTTGACTCTGGAAACACCATATATTTT. This sequence encodes CASSLFDSGNTIYF.

The chain is built from TRBV10-1 and TRBJ2-1, with D possibly matching TRBD2 (5 bases). V was shortened by 4 bases and J by 8 bases, with 15 bases between the two germline ends. The CDR3 totals 14 residues. The germline V gene encodes CDR1 WNHNN and CDR2 SYGVQD (reference sequence). CDR3 amino acids: CASSVSGAIDEQFF. In nucleotides, the CDR3 is TGCGCCAGCAGTGTAAGCGGAGCCATCGATGAGCAGTTCTTC.

This clonotype has at least ten counts. The gene calls are TRBV7-2 and TRBJ2-1, with 9 bases identical to TRBD2. The trim removed 4 bases at V and 7 bases at J, leaving 8 bases unmatched. Germline V lookup: CDR1 SGHTA, CDR2 FQGNSA. The CDR3 totals 15 residues. CDR3 DNA sequence: TGTGCCAGCAGCTCGAGCGGGGGGATCAGGAATGAGCAGTTCTTC. Its translation: CASSSSGGIRNEQFF.

This clonotype appeared many times. The chain joins TRBV28 to TRBJ2-2; no clear D gene. This CDR3 is built from 16 residues. The germline V gene has CDR1 MDHEN and CDR2 SYDVKM. The V and J ends lost 3 bases and 1 base respectively, with 12 bases between them. Here the CDR3 reads CASSFSAVLNTGELFF. As DNA, the CDR3 is TGTGCCAGCAGTTTTTCTGCGGTTCTGAACACCGGGGAGCTGTTTTTT.

This clonotype was seen ten or more times. The chain combines TRBV12-3 or TRBV12-4 with TRBJ2-7; perhaps D is TRBD1 or TRBD2 (5 bases each). The CDR3 totals 12 residues. Trimming stripped 10 bases from V and 2 bases from J, with 12 bases between. CDR3 nucleotide sequence: TGTGCCACGGGACCGTTAACCTACGAGCAGTACTTC. This translates into CATGPLTYEQYF.

This clonotype came up a few times. This chain links TRBV7-9 with TRBJ2-7; TRBD1 matches 7 bases. After removal of 5 bases from V and 7 bases from J, the junction contained 5 bases not matched to a gene. The germline V gene has CDR1 SEHNR and CDR2 FQNEAQ (reference sequence). This CDR3 spans 12 amino acids. For the CDR3, the DNA is TGTGCCAGCAGCGGGACAGCGCGGGAGCAGTACTTC. Protein product: CASSGTAREQYF. Together with reference TRBV7-9 and TRBJ2-7, the CDR3 gives the full variable domain: DTGVSQNPRHKITKRGQNVTFRCDPISEHNRLYWYRQTLGQGPEFLTYFQNEAQLEKSRLLSDRFSAERPKGSFSTLEIQRTEQGDSAMYLCASSGTAREQYFGPGTRLTVT.

The rearrangement joins TRBV7-8 to TRBJ2-2, with D maybe TRBD2 (6 bases). CDR3 size: 17 residues. Looked up from germline, CDR1 is SGHVS and CDR2 is FQNEAQ. Trimming pared 5 bases from V and 0 bases from J, leaving 16 bases between. DNA of the CDR3: TGTGCCAGCAGCAGGCGGGACCCCTCACCGAACACCGGGGAGCTGTTTTTT. It yields the protein CASSRRDPSPNTGELFF.

The chain joins TRBV6-5 to TRBJ2-1, with TRBD2 matching 9 bases. The germline V gene has CDR1 MNHEY and CDR2 SVGAGI. The CDR3 runs to 14 residues. Trimming at V came to 0 bases and at J to 6 bases, leaving 0 bases not matched to a gene. The CDR3 region has the DNA TGTGCCAGCAGTTACTCGGGACTAGCCAATGAGCAGTTCTTC. Translating gives CASSYSGLANEQFF.

This chain links TRBV28 with TRBJ2-1, with a possible D match to TRBD2 (7 bases). The CDR3 sequence is 16 residues long. Germline-derived CDR1 and CDR2 are MDHEN and SYDVKM. Trimming took off 10 bases at V and 6 bases at J, with 25 bases between the two ends. The CDR3 loop reads CATRDTPGGVANEQFF. The CDR3 nucleotides are TGTGCCACCCGGGACACCCCGGGGGGAGTCGCCAATGAGCAGTTCTTC.

The V gene is TRBV7-9, the J gene TRBJ2-5; D gene ambiguous. Trimming took 4 bases from V and 1 from J, leaving 28 bases between them. The CDR3 contains 20 residues. Germline lookup yields CDR1 SEHNR and CDR2 FQNEAQ (reference sequence). The chain's CDR3 is CASSSRAPWTAGALQETQYF. CDR3 coding DNA: TGTGCCAGCAGCTCCAGAGCCCCGTGGACGGCAGGCGCCCTCCAAGAGACCCAGTACTTC.

The V call is TRBV5-1, the J call TRBJ1-2; no clear D gene. CDR3 length: 15 amino acids. The V end was cut by 0 bases, the J end by 2 bases, with 11 bases between. Germline CDR1 is SGHRS and CDR2 is YFSETQ. The CDR3, as DNA: TGCGCCAGCAGCTTGGGGCCAGTCTCAAACTATGGCTACACCTTC. Its protein product is CASSLGPVSNYGYTF.

About this clonotype: A much larger clone differs from this one at a single base, so this may be a read error. The chain uses TRBV27 and TRBJ2-1, with 8 bases that match TRBD2. Germline values: CDR1 MNHEY, CDR2 SMNVEV (reference sequence). The CDR3 loop spans 18 amino acids. The CDR3: CASSLRDDLSGGKDEQSF. The CDR3 region has the DNA TGTGCCAGCAGTCTAAGGGACGATTTGTCGGGAGGGAAGGATGAGCAGTCCTTC.

This clonotype occurred many times. V and J are TRBV7-2 and TRBJ2-7, with D maybe TRBD2 (6 bases). Germline CDR1 SGHTA, CDR2 FQGNSA. The germline V and J ends were trimmed by 5 bases and 0 bases, with 14 bases remaining between them. The CDR3 sequence is 15 residues long. CDR3 sequence (DNA): TGTGCCAGCAGCACGGGACTTGGGAGCTCCTACGAGCAGTACTTC. It is translated as CASSTGLGSSYEQYF.

The chain combines TRBV4-1 with TRBJ2-7; D ambiguous. Trimming shortened V by 5 bases and J by 0 bases, and 29 bases separated the two germline ends. Germline lookup yields CDR1 MGHRA and CDR2 YSYEKL. The CDR3 contains 20 residues. The DNA of the CDR3 is TGCGCCAGCAGCACCCAATTTGTCCCCAAAACTCCTGCAAGCTCCTACGAGCAGTACTTC. Amino acid sequence: CASSTQFVPKTPASSYEQYF.

This clonotype was seen many times. The chain links TRBV7-2 to TRBJ2-5, with a weak D call TRBD1 (6 bases). V was trimmed by 5 bases and J by 5 bases, leaving 9 bases between them. This CDR3 region has 12 residues. Looked up from germline, CDR1 is SGHTA and CDR2 is FQGNSA. The CDR3 is CASSQGWETQYF. The CDR3, as DNA: TGTGCCAGCAGCCAGGGGTGGGAGACCCAGTACTTC. The whole variable domain, filled in from reference TRBV7-2 and TRBJ2-5, reads GAGVSQSPSNKVTEKGKDVELRCDPISGHTALYWYRQSLGQGLEFLIYFQGNSAPDKSGLPSDRFSAERTGGSVSTLTIQRTQQEDSAVYLCASSQGWETQYFGPGTRLLVL.

This clonotype was counted at least ten times. The J gene is TRBJ2-7, the V gene TRBV18, with no clear D. The V and J ends lost 3 bases and 7 bases respectively, with 10 bases between them. The germline CDR1 and CDR2 sequences are KGHSH and LQKENI. The CDR3 has 12 amino acids. The DNA of the CDR3 is TGTGCCAGCTCACCTTCGACTGCTGAGCAGTACTTC. It translates to CASSPSTAEQYF.

This clonotype was observed a few times. This chain uses TRBV6-1 with TRBJ2-3, with a tentative D call TRBD1 (5 bases). Looked up from germline, CDR1 is MNHNS and CDR2 is SASEGT. The CDR3 totals 13 residues. V lost 9 bases and J lost 1, with 11 bases in between. CDR3 region: CASMARGTDTQYF. Here the CDR3 DNA reads TGTGCCAGTATGGCCAGGGGCACAGATACGCAGTATTTT.

This clonotype was seen many times. The chain carries TRBV2 and TRBJ1-2, with D unclear. The CDR3 runs to 13 residues. Trimming stripped 1 base from V and 6 bases from J, with 9 bases between. From germline, CDR1 is SNHLY and CDR2 FYNNEI. Written as DNA, the CDR3 is TGTGCCAGCAGTGAAGTTGGGGTAGATGGCTACACCTTC. It specifies CASSEVGVDGYTF. Supplemented by reference TRBV2 and TRBJ1-2, the full variable domain reads EPEVTQTPSHQVTQMGQEVILRCVPISNHLYFYWYRQILGQKVEFLVSFYNNEISEKSEIFDDQFSVERPDGSNFTLKIRSTKLEDSAMYFCASSEVGVDGYTFGSGTRLTVV.